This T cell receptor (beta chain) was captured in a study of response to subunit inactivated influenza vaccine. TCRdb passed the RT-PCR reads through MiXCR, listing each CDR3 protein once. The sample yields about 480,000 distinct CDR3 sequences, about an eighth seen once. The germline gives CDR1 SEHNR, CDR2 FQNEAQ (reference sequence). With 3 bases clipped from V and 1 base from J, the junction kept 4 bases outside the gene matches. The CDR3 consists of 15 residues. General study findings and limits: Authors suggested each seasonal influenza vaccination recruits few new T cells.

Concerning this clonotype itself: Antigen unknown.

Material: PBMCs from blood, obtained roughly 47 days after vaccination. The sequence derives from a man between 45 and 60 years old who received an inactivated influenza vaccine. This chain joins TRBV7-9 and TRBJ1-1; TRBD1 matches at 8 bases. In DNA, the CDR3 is TGTGCCAGCAGCTTGCGACAGGGGACGAACACTGAAGCTTTCTTT. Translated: CASSLRQGTNTEAFF.